The rows below give T cell receptor beta chains drawn from one sample of a study of OX40 agonist ivuxolimab in advanced cancers. Generated by immunoSEQ multiplex PCR, the TCRdb table keeps only in-frame clones and is missing some. This sample has tens of thousands of clones, with 79% found just once. Sequencing used CD4+ or CD8+ T cells sorted from blood, obtained in a trial of the OX40 agonist ivuxolimab. These receptors were collected from an adult with an advanced solid tumor such as melanoma, head and neck, liver or kidney cancer. Each CDR3 is given with its conserved first and last residue. The order of the fields is V gene, D gene, clone size, J gene, CDR3 DNA, CDR3 protein. A D gene is named only where the DNA matches it firmly. Clone sizes are given selectively: once, few, many, or a class where the clone is expanded.

V: TRBV6-4
D: .
size: .
J: TRBJ2-1
DNA: TGTGCCAGCAGTGACTACGCAGACAATGAGCAGTTCTTC
CDR3: CASSDYADNEQFF

V: TRBV11-2
D: .
size: .
J: TRBJ1-6
DNA: TGTGCCAGCAGCTTAGCCAGGGTGCCTTCACCCCTCCACTTT
CDR3: CASSLARVPSPLHF

V: TRBV28
D: .
size: .
J: TRBJ1-3
DNA: TGTGCCAGCAGTTTATTCAGCTCTGGAAACACCATATATTTT
CDR3: CASSLFSSGNTIYF

V: TRBV5-1
D: .
size: .
J: TRBJ2-3
DNA: TGCGCCAGCAGTTCAACGGAGGTTGGGGATACGCAGTATTTT
CDR3: CASSSTEVGDTQYF

V: TRBV29-1
D: TRBD1
size: .
J: TRBJ1-6
DNA: TGCAGCGTTGGACAGGGCGCTAATTCACTCCTCCACTTT
CDR3: CSVGQGANSLLHF

V: TRBV10-1
D: TRBD2
size: .
J: TRBJ2-5
DNA: TGCGCCAGCAGTAGCGGGGGGGCCGGAGAGACCCAGTACTTC
CDR3: CASSSGGAGETQYF

V: TRBV28
D: .
size: .
J: TRBJ1-4
DNA: TGTGCCAGCAGTAAGGGTGCAGGACTCTTGAAGAAACTGTTTTTT
CDR3: CASSKGAGLLKKLFF

V: TRBV7-9
D: .
size: .
J: TRBJ1-1
DNA: TGTGCCAGCAGCTTCGGGTCCAGTGAAGCTTTCTTT
CDR3: CASSFGSSEAFF

V: TRBV10-3
D: .
size: .
J: TRBJ1-5
DNA: TGTGCCATCGGGGGTTCAGTCTCCGATCAGCCCCAGCATTTT
CDR3: CAIGGSVSDQPQHF

V: TRBV28
D: TRBD1
size: .
J: TRBJ2-2
DNA: TGTGCCAGCAGTTCGGGGACAGGGAGTACCGGGGAGCTGTTTTTT
CDR3: CASSSGTGSTGELFF

V: TRBV7-6
D: .
size: once
J: TRBJ2-7
DNA: TGTGCCAGCAGCTTTGCCGCTTACACCCCGGCCGAGCAGTACTTC
CDR3: CASSFAAYTPAEQYF

V: TRBV5-1
D: TRBD2
size: .
J: TRBJ2-1
DNA: TGCGCCAGCAGCTTGGGAGGCGGGGGGCCCTCCGATGAGCAGTTCTTC
CDR3: CASSLGGGGPSDEQFF

V: TRBV6-1
D: .
size: .
J: TRBJ1-1
DNA: TGTGCCAGCAGTGAAGTCCCCACAGGTTCTCCCACTGAAGCTTTCTTT
CDR3: CASSEVPTGSPTEAFF

V: TRBV5-6
D: TRBD1
size: once
J: TRBJ2-7
DNA: TGTGCCAGCAGCTTGTTAGGGACAGGGGACTACGAGCAGTACTTC
CDR3: CASSLLGTGDYEQYF

V: TRBV28
D: .
size: .
J: TRBJ1-5
DNA: TGTGCCAGCAGTGTGCCGATCTCTCGGAGGGGTAATCAGCCCCAGCATTTT
CDR3: CASSVPISRRGNQPQHF

V: TRBV2
D: TRBD2
size: .
J: TRBJ2-1
DNA: TGTGCCATCCCAGCGGGGGGATCCTACAATGAGCAGTTCTTC
CDR3: CAIPAGGSYNEQFF

V: TRBV2
D: .
size: .
J: TRBJ1-5
DNA: TGTGCCAGCAGTTCCGACTCTACCGGAAATCAGCCCCAGCATTTT
CDR3: CASSSDSTGNQPQHF

V: TRBV2
D: .
size: .
J: TRBJ2-7
DNA: TGTGCCACCCGGGACGGTTTCGAGCAGTACTTC
CDR3: CATRDGFEQYF

V: TRBV7-9
D: .
size: .
J: TRBJ1-5
DNA: TGTGCCAGCAGCTTGGGGAATCAGCCCCAGCATTTT
CDR3: CASSLGNQPQHF

V: TRBV13
D: TRBD1
size: once
J: TRBJ2-7
DNA: TGTGCCAGCAGCCCCGGGGACAGGGTCTCTAACTACGAGCAGTACTTC
CDR3: CASSPGDRVSNYEQYF

V: TRBV2
D: .
size: .
J: TRBJ1-4
DNA: TGTGCCAGCAGTGAATTGTCGGATGATGCTGAAAAACTGTTTTTT
CDR3: CASSELSDDAEKLFF

V: TRBV15
D: TRBD1
size: .
J: TRBJ2-7
DNA: TGTGCCACCAGCAGTGTCAGGACAGGGGAGGACTACGAGCAGTACTTC
CDR3: CATSSVRTGEDYEQYF

V: TRBV7-9
D: TRBD1
size: few
J: TRBJ1-3
DNA: TGTGCCAGCAGCTTCTCGGACAGGGGGCATGGAAACACCATATATTTT
CDR3: CASSFSDRGHGNTIYF

V: TRBV21-1
D: .
size: .
J: TRBJ1-2
DNA: TGTGCCAGCAGCAAGCCACGACAGGGTAACTATGGCTACACCTTC
CDR3: CASSKPRQGNYGYTF

V: TRBV10-1
D: .
size: .
J: TRBJ2-2
DNA: TGCGCCAGCAGTGGCACGGGGGGCGGAGATGACACCGGGGAGCTGTTTTTT
CDR3: CASSGTGGGDDTGELFF

V: TRBV5-1
D: TRBD1
size: .
J: TRBJ2-7
DNA: TGCGCCAGCAGCTTGCTCGACAGGGGCTACGAGCAGTACTTC
CDR3: CASSLLDRGYEQYF

V: TRBV11-2
D: .
size: .
J: TRBJ1-2
DNA: TGTGCCAGCAGCCCTGGACAAGGCACCAACTATGGCTACACCTTC
CDR3: CASSPGQGTNYGYTF

V: TRBV18
D: .
size: .
J: TRBJ2-5
DNA: TGTGCCAGCTCACCACAAGAGACCCAGTACTTC
CDR3: CASSPQETQYF

V: TRBV10-3
D: .
size: .
J: TRBJ2-7
DNA: TGTGCCATCAGTGAGTCGGTCAAGGGGCGGATGTACGAGCAGTACTTC
CDR3: CAISESVKGRMYEQYF

V: TRBV6-1
D: TRBD2
size: once
J: TRBJ2-5
DNA: TGTGCCAGCGGACTCGGGGCGGGGGGACAAGAGACCCAGTACTTC
CDR3: CASGLGAGGQETQYF

V: TRBV30
D: .
size: .
J: TRBJ2-2
DNA: TGTGCCTGCTCGGGGGACTCGAACACCGGGGAGCTGTTTTTT
CDR3: CACSGDSNTGELFF

V: TRBV28
D: .
size: few
J: TRBJ2-5
DNA: TGTGCCAGCAGTTTATCGACGGACGGGTGGCAAGAGACCCAGTACTTC
CDR3: CASSLSTDGWQETQYF

V: TRBV10-3
D: .
size: .
J: TRBJ1-2
DNA: TGTGCCATCAGTGAGTCGCTAGGGAATAACTATGGCTACACCTTC
CDR3: CAISESLGNNYGYTF

V: TRBV7-6
D: TRBD2
size: .
J: TRBJ2-1
DNA: TGTGCCAGCAGCTTAATATACAGCGGGGGATACAATGAGCAGTTCTTC
CDR3: CASSLIYSGGYNEQFF

V: TRBV7-3
D: .
size: few
J: TRBJ2-7
DNA: TGTGCCAGCAGCGACCAGGGAGTGGGAGTCTTGAGCGAGCAGTACTTC
CDR3: CASSDQGVGVLSEQYF

V: TRBV19
D: .
size: medium-sized
J: TRBJ2-3
DNA: TGTGCCAGTAGTATATCGGGACTTAACACAGATACGCAGTATTTT
CDR3: CASSISGLNTDTQYF

V: TRBV5-1
D: .
size: few
J: TRBJ1-3
DNA: TGCGCCAGCAGCTTAACGGGACTCCCGCTCTCTGGAAACACCATATATTTT
CDR3: CASSLTGLPLSGNTIYF

V: TRBV4-2
D: .
size: .
J: TRBJ1-2
DNA: TGTGCCAGCAGCGGCCGCGACAGGTTTTCCGTCGACTACACCTTC
CDR3: CASSGRDRFSVDYTF

V: TRBV11-2
D: TRBD2
size: .
J: TRBJ2-7
DNA: TGTGCCAGCAGCTTTTCTAGCGGGATCTACGAGCAGTACTTC
CDR3: CASSFSSGIYEQYF

V: TRBV10-3
D: TRBD1
size: .
J: TRBJ2-3
DNA: TGTGCCATCAGATCTGGGGACAGGGGCACAGATACGCAGTATTTT
CDR3: CAIRSGDRGTDTQYF

V: TRBV19
D: TRBD1
size: .
J: TRBJ1-1
DNA: TGTGCCAGTCACGACAGGGGGGATGAAGCTTTCTTT
CDR3: CASHDRGDEAFF

V: TRBV29-1
D: TRBD1
size: .
J: TRBJ2-5
DNA: TGCAGCGTTGAAGGACAGGGGGAAGAGACCCAGTACTTC
CDR3: CSVEGQGEETQYF

V: TRBV5-1
D: .
size: .
J: TRBJ2-7
DNA: TGCGCCAGCAGCTTGGTAGGTCCCTACGAGCAGTACTTC
CDR3: CASSLVGPYEQYF